Listed below are T cell receptor beta chains from one sample, sequenced in a study of T cells after posttransplantation cyclophosphamide. Method: immunoSEQ multiplex PCR; TCRdb's copy keeps in-frame clones and lacks some. In the table there are about 6,000 clones, roughly 98% of which are singletons. The specimen was memory CD4+ T cells sorted from PBMCs. The receptors shown here come from a man aged 35 to 55 in good health, CMV-negative, and a related stem cell transplant donor. Each CDR3 is given with its conserved first and last residue. Each record gives: V gene, J gene, D gene, clone size, CDR3 DNA, CDR3 protein. The D gene is left open where the match is weak. Clone sizes are given selectively: once, few, many, or a class where the clone is expanded.

>TRBV6-1|TRBJ1-1|TRBD1|.
TGTGCCAGCAGTCTTCAGGGGGCGGACACTGAAGCTTTCTTT
CASSLQGADTEAFF
>TRBV19|TRBJ2-5|TRBD1|.
TGTGCCAGTAGTATTCGCCCCAGGGGGCCCGTTGTATATGCGGAGACCCAGTACTTC
CASSIRPRGPVVYAETQYF
>TRBV10-1|TRBJ2-4|.|once
TGCGCCAGCAGCCAGGGTAAGTGGGGTTTGGCCAAAAACATTCAGTACTTC
CASSQGKWGLAKNIQYF
>TRBV6-5|TRBJ2-7|TRBD1|.
TGTGCCAGCACTGACAGACAGGGAGCAGTCCACGAGCAGTACTTC
CASTDRQGAVHEQYF
>TRBV2|TRBJ2-5|TRBD1|.
TGTGCCGATGGTCTAGGGGGCTCATCAGAGACCCAGTACTTC
CADGLGGSSETQYF
>TRBV2|TRBJ2-5|TRBD1|.
TGTGCCGGAACAGGGGGGTCAACGACTAGACCTAGGGAGGAGACCCAGTACTTC
CAGTGGSTTRPREETQYF
>TRBV4-3|TRBJ2-1|TRBD2|.
TGCGCCAGCAGCCAAGGACTAGCGGGGACCAATGAGCAGTTCTTC
CASSQGLAGTNEQFF
>TRBV27|TRBJ2-5|TRBD2|once
TGTGCCAGCAGTCAAGCAATTGGTACTAGCGGTCGAGCGTCGGAGACCCAGTACTTC
CASSQAIGTSGRASETQYF
>TRBV15|TRBJ2-1|.|.
TGTGCCACCAGCAGCGGGAGCTCCTACAATGAGCAGTTCTTC
CATSSGSSYNEQFF
>TRBV7-9|TRBJ1-1|TRBD1|.
TGTGCCAGCAGCTTACTTGGACAGGGGCGAACGAACACTGAAGCTTTCTTT
CASSLLGQGRTNTEAFF
>TRBV15|TRBJ1-5|.|.
TGTGCCACCAGCCCCAAAAGACAGTATAGCAATCAGCCCCAGCATTTT
CATSPKRQYSNQPQHF
>TRBV13|TRBJ1-6|TRBD1|once
TGTGCCAGCAGCTCGGGACAGTATAATTCCCCCCTCCACTTT
CASSSGQYNSPLHF
>TRBV19|TRBJ2-1|TRBD2|.
TGTGCCAGTAGTATGGGAGGGACTAGCGGGAGCAGTGAGCAGTTCTTC
CASSMGGTSGSSEQFF
>TRBV7-6|TRBJ2-7|.|.
TGTGCCAGCAGCTTGACAGATTCTTACGAGCAGTACTTC
CASSLTDSYEQYF
>TRBV5-4|TRBJ1-1|.|.
TGTGCCAGCAGCATAGACAGGACGGGAGCTTTCTTT
CASSIDRTGAFF
>TRBV19|TRBJ1-1|TRBD1|.
TGTGCCACTAGGACAGGGAGAGGCACTGAAGCTTTCTTT
CATRTGRGTEAFF
>TRBV9|TRBJ1-6|TRBD1|.
TGTGCCAGCAGCTTCCCCCAGGGGGCGGGTGGTAATTCACCCCTCCACTTT
CASSFPQGAGGNSPLHF
>TRBV9|TRBJ2-7|TRBD2|.
TGTGCCAGCAGCGCGACTAGCGGCTACGAGCAGTACTTC
CASSATSGYEQYF
>TRBV27|TRBJ1-5|.|.
TGTGCCAGCAGATTAGACAGGAATCAGCCCCAGCATTTT
CASRLDRNQPQHF
>TRBV11-2|TRBJ2-3|.|.
TGTGCCAGCAGCTCTCAACAGGGGAGGTCAGATACGCAGTATTTT
CASSSQQGRSDTQYF
>TRBV18|TRBJ2-2|.|.
TGTGCCAGCTCACTCGACATGAGCGGAGACACCGGGGAGCTGTTTTTT
CASSLDMSGDTGELFF
>TRBV28|TRBJ1-1|TRBD1|.
TGTGCCAGCAGACGAGACAGGGACAACACTGAAGCTTTCTTT
CASRRDRDNTEAFF
>TRBV2|TRBJ2-5|.|once
TGTGCCAGCGCGGCCGCCGAAGGGGGGACCCAGTACTTC
CASAAAEGGTQYF
>TRBV19|TRBJ1-1|TRBD1|once
TGTGCCAGTAGTATCTGGCGGACAGGAGCCACTGAAGCTTTCTTT
CASSIWRTGATEAFF
>TRBV5-4|TRBJ1-4|TRBD1|.
TGTGCCAGCAGCTTTAACGGAGGACAGGGTGGGGAAAAACTGTTTTTT
CASSFNGGQGGEKLFF
>TRBV7-2|TRBJ1-5|.|.
TGTGCCAGCAGCCCCAATTTGGGCAGACCAAATCAGCCCCAGCATTTT
CASSPNLGRPNQPQHF
>TRBV7-9|TRBJ1-5|.|.
TGTGCCAGCAGCTTTTCAGGGTCTGGGGGGACCCAGCATTTT
CASSFSGSGGTQHF
>TRBV6-5|TRBJ2-3|.|.
TGTGCCAGCGGGACCCGGGGAGGTACGCAGTATTTT
CASGTRGGTQYF
>TRBV6-5|TRBJ2-4|.|.
TGTGCCACCCAGACGGGGAACATTCAGTACTTC
CATQTGNIQYF
>TRBV25-1|TRBJ2-2|TRBD1|.
TGTGCCAGCAGTGAACCAGGGGGCGCTTACGCCGGGGAGCTGTTTTTT
CASSEPGGAYAGELFF
>TRBV5-1|TRBJ2-7|TRBD1|.
TGCGCCAGCAGCCTGGGGGACAGGGGACGTTACGAGCAGTACTTC
CASSLGDRGRYEQYF
>TRBV18|TRBJ2-3|TRBD2|once
TGTGCCAGCTCACTGACGCCCCCGGGGGGATCAGATACGCAGTATTTT
CASSLTPPGGSDTQYF
>TRBV7-7|TRBJ1-4|TRBD1|few
TGTGCTAGCAGCCGGACAGGGGGCGATGGATACGATGAAAAACTGTTTTTT
CASSRTGGDGYDEKLFF
>TRBV7-9|TRBJ1-2|.|.
TGTGCCAGCAGCCCCGGGAAACGATACGACCAGGTGCCTTATGGCTACACCTTC
CASSPGKRYDQVPYGYTF
>TRBV18|TRBJ1-4|.|.
TGTGCCAGCTCACCATTTTCGGAAAAACTGTTTTTT
CASSPFSEKLFF
>TRBV6-6|TRBJ2-1|TRBD1|.
TGTGCCAGCAGCCGCCGGGACAGGGGTAACAATGAGCAGTTCTTC
CASSRRDRGNNEQFF
>TRBV5-1|TRBJ2-5|TRBD2|.
TGCGCCAGCAGCCTTCGACTACGGAATAGCGGGAGTCGAGAGACCCAGTACTTC
CASSLRLRNSGSRETQYF
>TRBV2|TRBJ2-5|TRBD1|.
TGTGCCGGCCGGACAGGTACTCGGGAGACCCAGTACTTC
CAGRTGTRETQYF
>TRBV19|TRBJ2-2|TRBD1|.
TGTGCCAGTAAATCACAGGGGGCGTACACCGGGGAGCTGTTTTTT
CASKSQGAYTGELFF
>TRBV18|TRBJ1-3|.|.
TGTGCCAGCTCACCGGAGATGAGGAACACCATATATTTT
CASSPEMRNTIYF
>TRBV6-1|TRBJ2-2|TRBD2|.
TGTGCCAGCAGTGCCGGGACTACCCCTACCGGGGAGCTGTTTTTT
CASSAGTTPTGELFF
>TRBV30|TRBJ2-1|.|.
TGTGCCTGGAGTATTAGCGCTAACAATGAGCAGTTCTTC
CAWSISANNEQFF
>TRBV27|TRBJ2-4|.|.
TGTGCCAGCAGTTTATCAGGGGCTGTAGCCAAAAACATTCAGTACTTC
CASSLSGAVAKNIQYF
>TRBV29-1|TRBJ2-1|TRBD1|.
TGCAGCGTTGAAGAGGGGGCAGGGGGTGAGCAGTTCTTC
CSVEEGAGGEQFF
>TRBV6-1|TRBJ1-1|.|.
TGTGCCAGCAGCCGTAACAGGGTTCGCACTGAAGCTTTCTTT
CASSRNRVRTEAFF
>TRBV27|TRBJ1-3|TRBD1|.
TGTGCCAGCAGTGGGACAGGGGAACGGGCTGGAAACACCATATATTTT
CASSGTGERAGNTIYF
>TRBV15|TRBJ2-3|.|.
TGTGCCACCAGCAGAGCGGGAGAGAGTGTGGATACGCAGTATTTT
CATSRAGESVDTQYF
>TRBV7-9|TRBJ1-1|TRBD1|.
TGTGCCAGCAGCGACACCCCGGGACAGGGGGCTAATGAAGCTTTCTTT
CASSDTPGQGANEAFF
>TRBV7-3|TRBJ2-3|TRBD2|.
TGTGCCAGCAGCTTAACCAGCGGGGGCACAGATACGCAGTATTTT
CASSLTSGGTDTQYF
>TRBV5-5|TRBJ2-5|.|.
TGTGCCAGCAGTCGGGGGAACACAGGGGAGGAGACCCAGTACTTC
CASSRGNTGEETQYF
>TRBV6-5|TRBJ2-7|TRBD1|.
TGTGCCAGCAGAAACGGACAGGGGCAGGGGTACGAGCAGTACTTC
CASRNGQGQGYEQYF
>TRBV19|TRBJ1-5|TRBD1|.
TGTGCCAGTAGTGTGACAGGGGATCAGCCCCAGCATTTT
CASSVTGDQPQHF